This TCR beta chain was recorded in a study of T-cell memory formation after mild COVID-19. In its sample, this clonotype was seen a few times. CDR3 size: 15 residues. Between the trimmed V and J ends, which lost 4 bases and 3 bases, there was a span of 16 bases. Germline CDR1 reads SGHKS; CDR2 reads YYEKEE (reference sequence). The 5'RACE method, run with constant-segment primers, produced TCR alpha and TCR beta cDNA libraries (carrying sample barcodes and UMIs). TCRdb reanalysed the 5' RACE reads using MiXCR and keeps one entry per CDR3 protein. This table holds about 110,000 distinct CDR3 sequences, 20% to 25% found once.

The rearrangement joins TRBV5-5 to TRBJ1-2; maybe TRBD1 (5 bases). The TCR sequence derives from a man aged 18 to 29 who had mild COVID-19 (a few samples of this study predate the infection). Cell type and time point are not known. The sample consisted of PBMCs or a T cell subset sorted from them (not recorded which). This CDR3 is CASSPGPLSDYGYTF. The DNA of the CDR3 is TGTGCCAGCAGCCCGGGGCCCCTGTCAGACTATGGCTACACCTTC. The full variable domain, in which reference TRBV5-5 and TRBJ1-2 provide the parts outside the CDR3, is DAGVTQSPTHLIKTRGQQVTLRCSPISGHKSVSWYQQVLGQGPQFIFQYYEKEERGRGNFPDRFSARQFPNYSSELNVNALLLGDSALYLCASSPGPLSDYGYTFGSGTRLTVV.